The 15 T cell receptor beta chains below come from one sample, sequenced in a study of preoperative IRX-2 immunotherapy in early breast cancer. The treatment denotes: preoperative locoregional IRX-2 cytokine immunotherapy. The repertoire was sequenced with immunoSEQ multiplex PCR; TCRdb's copy has only in-frame clones and lacks some. Of approximately 11,000 clones detected, 75% to 90% appear once; the ten largest clones hold 5.6%. Source: lymph node tissue, taken before IRX-2 immunotherapy. The receptor source for this set is a human donor with breast cancer.

This sequence joins TRBV11-3 and TRBJ2-4; D gene uncertain. There are 18 residues in the CDR3. V was shortened by 5 bases and J by 3 bases, with 23 bases between the two germline ends. Germline V gene lookup returns CDR1 SGHNT and CDR2 YENEEA. The DNA of the CDR3 is TGTGCCAGCAGCGCGTCCGCTTCGGGTAGCAGCAACAAAAACATTCAGTACTTC. Encoded protein: CASSASASGSSNKNIQYF.

The CDR3 DNA is TGTGCCAGCGGACCAGGGGGCCAAGGCTACACCTTC. Residues: CASGPGGQGYTF. The gene calls are TRBV12-5 and TRBJ1-2; 8 nucleotides match TRBD1. The CDR3 is 12 amino acids. The V gene's germline CDR1 is LGHNT and CDR2 FRNRAP.

The chain couples TRBV6-8 to TRBJ2-1, with TRBD1 matching over 7 bases. V shed 5 bases and J 4 bases; nucleotides not matched to a gene: 5. The germline gives CDR1 MNHGY, CDR2 SAAAGT. This CDR3 has 14 residues. This CDR3 reads CASSKRQGYNEQFF. The CDR3 coding sequence is TGTGCCAGCAGTAAAAGACAGGGATACAATGAGCAGTTCTTC.

The V and J genes are TRBV6-8 and TRBJ2-7; TRBD1 matches 10 bases. The germline CDR1 and CDR2 sequences are MNHGY and SAAAGT. The CDR3 consists of 15 residues. J was trimmed by 2 bases and V by 2 bases; bases with no gene match: 3. The CDR3 coding sequence is TGTGCCAGCAGTTACCGGGACAGGGGACCCTACGAGCAGTACTTC. Protein sequence: CASSYRDRGPYEQYF.

The J gene is TRBJ1-2, the V gene TRBV5-1; 7 bases fit TRBD1. Losses at the gene ends were 3 bases for V and 4 bases for J; bases not matched to a gene: 9. The germline CDR1 and CDR2 sequences are SGHRS and YFSETQ. This CDR3 contains 15 residues. CDR3 DNA: TGCGCCAGCAGCTCAAACAGGGGTGTTGGCTATGGCTACACCTTC. This gives the protein CASSSNRGVGYGYTF.

This chain connects TRBV7-7 to TRBJ1-4; D is uncertain. V lost 5 bases and J lost 8, with 15 bases in between. This CDR3 region has 14 residues. Germline V lookup: CDR1 SSHAT, CDR2 FNYEAQ (reference sequence). CDR3 DNA: TGTGCCAGCAGCCCCCTCGAGGGTTGGGAAAAACTGTTTTTT. It yields the protein CASSPLEGWEKLFF.

This chain links TRBV19 with TRBJ1-2; no clear D. The V end was cut by 10 bases, the J end by 5 bases, with 14 bases between. Germline V gene data show CDR1 as LNHDA and CDR2 as SQIVND (reference sequence). The CDR3 contains 12 residues. The DNA of the CDR3 is TGTGCCACCCTGACCCCCACTTATGGCTACACCTTC. It codes for CATLTPTYGYTF.

The CDR3 protein is CASSQYNLAGDVWVGDGELFF. CDR3 in DNA: TGCGCCAGCAGCCAATATAACCTAGCGGGAGATGTTTGGGTCGGAGACGGGGAGCTGTTTTTT. This chain connects TRBV5-1 to TRBJ2-2, with TRBD2 matching over 10 bases. With 4 bases clipped from V and 7 bases from J, the junction kept 25 bases outside the gene matches. Germline V gene sequence: CDR1 SGHRS, CDR2 YFSETQ. The CDR3 spans 21 residues.

The chain uses TRBV11-3 and TRBJ2-5; D may be TRBD1 or TRBD2 (5 bases each). Between the trimmed V and J ends, which lost 3 bases and 5 bases, there was a span of 16 bases. The CDR3 has 15 residues. The germline V gene has CDR1 SGHNT and CDR2 YENEEA. Here the CDR3 reads CASSLGTPGVETQYF. The CDR3 DNA sequence: TGTGCCAGCAGCTTGGGGACCCCTGGGGTGGAGACCCAGTACTTC.

A single count supports this clone. The chain employs TRBV5-1 and TRBJ2-5, with a tentative D call TRBD2 (6 bases). Germline loops: CDR1 SGHRS, CDR2 YFSETQ. The ends were cut back, 0 bases at V and 4 bases at J, with 13 bases in the middle. The length of the CDR3 is 15 residues. The CDR3 coding sequence is TGCGCCAGCAGCTTGGACAGGACGGAGGGAGAGACCCAGTACTTC. The encoded protein is CASSLDRTEGETQYF.

The chain couples TRBV10-2 to TRBJ2-2; 8 nucleotides agree with TRBD1. Germline-derived CDR1 and CDR2 are WSHSY and SAAADI. The J segment lost 5 bases and the V segment lost 5 bases, leaving 7 bases of the junction unmatched. The CDR3 length is 15 residues. In DNA form, the CDR3 reads TGCGCCAGCAGTCTCCAGGGGGCTGTGACCGGGGAGCTGTTTTTT. Translating gives CASSLQGAVTGELFF.

The chain links TRBV12-5 to TRBJ1-2; 7 bases match TRBD1. CDR1 and CDR2 (germline): LGHNT, FRNRAP. This CDR3 is built from 14 residues. The CDR3 protein is CASTYDREDYGYTF. CDR3 coding DNA: TGTGCCAGCACCTATGACAGGGAAGACTATGGCTACACCTTC.

The rearrangement links TRBV6-8 to TRBJ2-1; 9 nucleotides match TRBD1. Germline CDR1 and CDR2: MNHGY and SAAAGT. After removal of 6 bases from V and 4 bases from J, the junction contained 10 bases not matched to a gene. The CDR3 runs to 16 residues. In DNA form, the CDR3 reads TGTGCCAGCAGGGAACGGGACAGGGTAGTTTACAATGAGCAGTTCTTC. It yields the protein CASRERDRVVYNEQFF.

This clone was found once. The chain recombines TRBV15 with TRBJ2-5, with D tentatively TRBD2 (5 bases). V shed 0 bases and J shed 7 bases, with 12 bases lying between them. This CDR3 spans 14 amino acids. Germline V gene lookup returns CDR1 LNHNV and CDR2 YYDKDF (reference sequence). CDR3 nucleotide sequence: TGTGCCACCAGCAGAGATCCGGGGTTGGGGACCCAGTACTTC. Translated: CATSRDPGLGTQYF.

V is TRBV5-1 and J is TRBJ1-1; 9 bases align to TRBD1. Germline loops: CDR1 SGHRS, CDR2 YFSETQ. The CDR3 sequence is 15 residues long. Trimming removed 3 bases from V and 3 bases from J; junction bases left unmatched: 6. For the CDR3, the DNA is TGCGCCAGCAGCTCCCCGGACAGGGGTGACACTGAAGCTTTCTTT. Amino acid sequence: CASSSPDRGDTEAFF.